This passage covers 27 T cell receptor beta chains from one sample sequenced in a study of blood T cell repertoires in COVID-19. Only in-frame clones appear in the TCRdb table, and some are missing; sequencing was by immunoSEQ multiplex PCR. This table has about 200,000 clones, around 81% appearing once. The specimen was PBMCs or T cells enriched from blood (not recorded which). These receptors all come from a man between 40 and 49 years old who had recovered from COVID-19.

The genes are TRBV6-4 and TRBJ2-3; 11 bases map to TRBD2. The trim removed 2 bases at V and 4 bases at J, leaving 2 bases unmatched. CDR3 length: 15 amino acids. Germline CDR1 and CDR2: MRHNA and SNTAGT. CDR3: CASSDLAGGPDTQYF. The CDR3 bases are TGTGCCAGCAGTGACCTAGCGGGGGGACCAGATACGCAGTATTTT.

This clone was seen just once. The genes are TRBV7-3 and TRBJ2-2; D may be TRBD1 (6 bases). Trimming pared 5 bases from V and 4 bases from J, leaving 20 bases between. Germline V gene lookup returns CDR1 SGHTA and CDR2 FQGTGA. The CDR3 sequence is 17 residues long. CDR3 loop: CASSSQPGAPSTGELFF. For the CDR3, the DNA is TGTGCCAGCAGCAGCCAACCAGGGGCTCCGAGCACCGGGGAGCTGTTTTTT.

The chain combines TRBV6-5 with TRBJ2-7; 10 bases are shared with TRBD2. The germline CDR1 and CDR2 sequences are MNHEY and SVGAGI. V lost 7 bases, J lost 6 bases, and 9 bases stayed unmatched. CDR3 size: 14 residues. The CDR3 nucleotides are TGTGCCAGCAAGGAACTAGCGGGGTATAGCGAGCAGTACTTC. This codes for CASKELAGYSEQYF.

This rearrangement joins TRBV5-5 to TRBJ1-3; weak D call: TRBD1 (6 bases). V lost 0 bases and J lost 0, with 13 bases in between. Per the germline V gene, CDR1 is SGHKS and CDR2 is YYEKEE (reference sequence). The CDR3 totals 17 residues. The CDR3 bases are TGTGCCAGCAGCTTGGCCGTCGGACAGAGCTCTGGAAACACCATATATTTT. Translation: CASSLAVGQSSGNTIYF.

This clone was picked up a small number of times. This chain connects TRBV6-5 to TRBJ1-2, with 9 bases aligning to TRBD1. V lost 1 base to trimming and J lost 6 bases; unmatched junction nucleotides: 6. This CDR3 has 15 residues. The germline V gene has CDR1 MNHEY and CDR2 SVGAGI. CDR3 region: CASSYLNRGQNGYTF. The CDR3 DNA follows: TGTGCCAGCAGTTACTTAAACAGGGGGCAGAATGGCTACACCTTC.

J is TRBJ1-2 and V is TRBV6-5; D not certain. The CDR3 totals 14 residues. CDR1 is MNHEY, CDR2 SVGAGI, per germline. The V and J ends lost 4 bases and 5 bases respectively, with 14 bases between them. For the CDR3, the DNA is TGTGCCAGCAGTTTTCGCCGGGTCGATTATGGCTACACCTTC. Its protein product is CASSFRRVDYGYTF.

The chain combines TRBV6-1 with TRBJ2-7; D unresolved. CDR3 length equals 13 residues. CDR1 and CDR2 (germline): MNHNS, SASEGT. The V gene lost 0 bases and the J gene lost 6 bases, with 9 bases spanning the gap. CDR3 DNA sequence: TGTGCCAGCAGTGAAGCTCTCAGGTCCGAGCAGTACTTC. Its translation is CASSEALRSEQYF.

The J gene is TRBJ2-3, the V gene TRBV15; 7 bases fit TRBD1. The germline gives CDR1 LNHNV, CDR2 YYDKDF (reference sequence). The V segment lost 0 bases and the J segment 2 bases; nucleotides outside the gene matches: 14. There are 19 residues in the CDR3. The CDR3 coding sequence is TGTGCCACCAGCAGAGATCTAGGTTCGGGACAGCTGAACACAGATACGCAGTATTTT. Translated, it gives CATSRDLGSGQLNTDTQYF.

The chain links TRBV29-1 to TRBJ1-2, with TRBD1 matching 11 bases. The CDR3 loop spans 17 amino acids. V lost 0 bases to trimming and J lost 4 bases; unmatched junction nucleotides: 10. Germline loops: CDR1 SQVTM, CDR2 ANQGSEA. This chain's CDR3 is CSVEDLNRGQGVYGYTF. CDR3 nucleotides: TGCAGCGTTGAAGATCTTAATAGGGGACAGGGGGTCTATGGCTACACCTTC.

This clone came up once. The chain couples TRBV9 to TRBJ1-1; D unresolved. The CDR3 runs 11 residues. CDR1 and CDR2 from the germline V gene are SGDLS and YYNGEE. The germline V and J ends were trimmed by 4 bases and 11 bases, with 12 bases remaining between them. Here the CDR3 reads CASSPGGEAFF. Here the CDR3 DNA reads TGTGCCAGCAGCCCGGGAGGCGAGGCTTTCTTT. Full variable domain (outside the CDR3, taken from reference TRBV9 and TRBJ1-1): DSGVTQTPKHLITATGQRVTLRCSPRSGDLSVYWYQQSLDQGLQFLIQYYNGEERAKGNILERFSAQQFPDLHSELNLSSLELGDSALYFCASSPGGEAFFGQGTRLTVV.

This clone was observed a handful of times. V gene TRBV2 combines with J gene TRBJ1-6; D possibly corresponds to TRBD1 (6 bases). V was cut by 8 bases and J by 0 bases, with 26 bases left in between. This CDR3 region has 20 residues. Germline lookup yields CDR1 SNHLY and CDR2 FYNNEI. The CDR3 nucleotides are TGTGCCAGCGAGGACCCTCCGGGCAGGGGTCCAAGCTCCTATAATTCACCCCTCCACTTT. Translating gives CASEDPPGRGPSSYNSPLHF.

J is TRBJ2-3 and V is TRBV5-1; TRBD1 matches 8 bases. This CDR3 is 16 amino acids long. V gave up 5 bases and J gave up 2 bases; unmatched junction bases: 10. Germline-derived CDR1 and CDR2 are SGHRS and YFSETQ. DNA of the CDR3: TGCGCCAGCAGGTGGACAGGGATGGGGACCACAGATACGCAGTATTTT. Protein product: CASRWTGMGTTDTQYF. The full variable domain, rest sourced from reference TRBV5-1 and TRBJ2-3, is KAGVTQTPRYLIKTRGQQVTLSCSPISGHRSVSWYQQTPGQGLQFLFEYFSETQRNKGNFPGRFSGRQFSNSRSEMNVSTLELGDSALYLCASRWTGMGTTDTQYFGPGTRLTVL.

The DNA for the CDR3 is TGTGCCAGCAGCCAAGAAGTGGCCCGACAGGTTTGGCCCAGGAGTTTGAATGAAAAACTGTTTTTT. Its translation is CASSQEVARQVWPRSLNEKLFF. The rearrangement links TRBV3-1 (or the pseudogene TRBV3-2) to TRBJ1-4; perhaps TRBD1 as D (6 bases). The CDR3 extends over 22 amino acids. In germline, CDR1 is LGHDT, CDR2 YNNKEL (reference sequence). V gave up 0 bases and J gave up 5 bases, with 31 bases separating them.

V usage is TRBV6-5 and J usage is TRBJ2-3, with D perhaps matching TRBD2 (6 bases). CDR1 is MNHEY and CDR2 is SVGAGI in the germline V gene. The CDR3 has 14 residues. Trimming left V 2 bases short and J 8 bases short, with 14 bases between. CDR3 DNA: TGTGCCAGCAGTTACGGGACTGGAGAAGGTACGCAGTATTTT. Translation gives CASSYGTGEGTQYF.

Only a few counts were recorded for this clone. A read error may produce the germline difference seen at one junction end. The chain joins TRBV28 to TRBJ1-6; D is uncertain. The V gene's germline CDR1 is MDHEN and CDR2 SYDVKM. CDR3 length: 15 residues. The CDR3 DNA is TGTGCCAGCAGTTCTCCAGGCCCGGTAAATTCACCCCTCCATTTT. Its translation is CASSSPGPVNSPLHF.

V usage is TRBV10-3 and J usage is TRBJ1-2, with 8 bases matching TRBD1. The CDR3 is 12 amino acids. Germline trimming cut 10 bases from V and 8 bases from J; bases unmatched to any gene: 9. Germline CDR1 is ENHRY and CDR2 is SYGVKD. CDR3 protein: CANRDRLFGYTF. CDR3 in DNA: TGTGCCAACCGGGACAGGTTATTCGGCTACACCTTC.

The V gene is TRBV28, the J gene TRBJ2-3; tentatively, D is TRBD1 (6 bases). CDR1 MDHEN and CDR2 SYDVKM come from the germline V gene. V lost 4 bases and J 0 bases, leaving 17 bases between the germline ends. The CDR3 has 17 amino acids. The CDR3 DNA reads as TGTGCCAGCAGTTCGAGTAAGGGGGTTTCTAGCACAGATACGCAGTATTTT. As protein: CASSSSKGVSSTDTQYF. The whole variable domain, filled in from reference TRBV28 and TRBJ2-3, reads DVKVTQSSRYLVKRTGEKVFLECVQDMDHENMFWYRQDPGLGLRLIYFSYDVKMKEKGDIPEGYSVSREKKERFSLILESASTNQTSMYLCASSSSKGVSSTDTQYFGPGTRLTVL.

The CDR3 loop reads CASSSAGGSDTQYF. For the CDR3, the DNA is TGTGCCAGCAGCTCAGCGGGGGGTTCAGATACGCAGTATTTT. V and J are TRBV5-4 and TRBJ2-3, with 9 bases identical to TRBD2. After removal of 3 bases from V and 4 bases from J, the junction contained 3 bases not matched to a gene. The CDR3 is made up of 14 amino acids. Germline V gives CDR1 SGHNT, CDR2 YYREEE (reference sequence). Full variable domain (missing parts from reference TRBV5-4 and TRBJ2-3): ETGVTQSPTHLIKTRGQQVTLRCSSQSGHNTVSWYQQALGQGPQFIFQYYREEENGRGNFPPRFSGLQFPNYSSELNVNALELDDSALYLCASSSAGGSDTQYFGPGTRLTVL.

This chain connects TRBV6-6 to TRBJ1-2, with D possibly TRBD1 on 5 matching bases. CDR1 MNHNY and CDR2 SVGAGI come from the germline V gene (reference sequence). CDR3 size: 14 residues. The ends were cut back, 2 bases at V and 2 bases at J, with 9 bases in the middle. The CDR3 reads CASSYVDSNYGYTF. The CDR3 DNA is TGTGCCAGCAGTTACGTAGACAGCAACTATGGCTACACCTTC.

The chain is built from TRBV4-2 and TRBJ2-4; no firm D call. CDR1 is LGHNA, CDR2 YNFKEQ, per germline. V was pared by 1 base and J by 0 bases, with 4 bases between. The CDR3 sequence is 14 residues long. CDR3 loop: CASSQVVAKNIQYF. DNA for the CDR3: TGTGCCAGCAGCCAAGTCGTAGCCAAAAACATTCAGTACTTC.

This chain connects TRBV5-1 to TRBJ1-1, with D possibly matching TRBD1 (6 bases). V gave up 0 bases and J gave up 5 bases, with 11 bases separating them. Per the germline V gene, CDR1 is SGHRS and CDR2 is YFSETQ. The CDR3 spans 14 residues. The CDR3 reads CASSLEGELTEAFF. CDR3 DNA: TGCGCCAGCAGCTTGGAGGGGGAGTTGACTGAAGCTTTCTTT.

A few counts support this clone. This chain connects TRBV27 to TRBJ2-7; TRBD1 matches at 11 bases. The CDR3 sequence is 13 residues long. The trim removed 8 bases at V and 0 bases at J, leaving 0 bases unmatched. In germline, CDR1 is MNHEY, CDR2 SMNVEV (reference sequence). In nucleotides, the CDR3 is TGTGCCAGCGGGACAGGGGGCTCCTACGAGCAGTACTTC. This translates into CASGTGGSYEQYF.

V and J are TRBV6-5 and TRBJ1-2; tentatively, D is TRBD1 (6 bases). Looked up from germline, CDR1 is MNHEY and CDR2 is SVGAGI. V was cut by 8 bases and J by 8 bases, with 21 bases left in between. This CDR3 spans 14 amino acids. In DNA form, the CDR3 reads TGTGCCAGCGGACATAACAACAGGGTCGGCGGCTACACCTTC. This sequence encodes CASGHNNRVGGYTF.

J is TRBJ1-1 and V is TRBV6-5; possible D gene TRBD1, 5 bases. Germline V CDR1 and CDR2: MNHEY, SVGAGI. The V end was cut by 2 bases, the J end by 3 bases, with 16 bases between. The CDR3 consists of 16 residues. The CDR3 sequence is CASSYDLRQMDTEAFF. The CDR3 DNA reads TGTGCCAGCAGTTACGATCTCAGACAGATGGACACTGAAGCTTTCTTT.

The gene calls are TRBV2 and TRBJ2-1; D uncertain. The V gene's germline CDR1 is SNHLY and CDR2 FYNNEI. This CDR3 region has 12 residues. V lost 4 bases and J 7 bases, leaving 8 bases between the germline ends. CDR3 region: CASSGLLNEQFF. The CDR3 DNA is TGTGCCAGCAGTGGCCTACTTAATGAGCAGTTCTTC.

The rearrangement links TRBV21-1 to TRBJ2-1; the table's TRBD1 call for D was not verified on the DNA. TRBV21-1 is termed a pseudogene. The CDR3 runs 19 residues. In DNA, the CDR3 is TGTGCCAGCATTCCACAAATTTTCGGGACAGGTGGAGGTAAGGGTGAGCAGTTCTTC. This translates into CASIPQIFGTGGGKGEQFF.

The chain combines TRBV19 with TRBJ1-1; 8 bases are a match to TRBD1. CDR1 and CDR2 (germline): LNHDA, SQIVND (reference sequence). The CDR3 spans 13 residues. Losses at the gene ends were 6 bases for V and 4 bases for J; bases not matched to a gene: 4. CDR3 protein: CASSTQGGTEAFF. The CDR3 DNA is TGTGCCAGTAGCACACAGGGGGGCACTGAAGCTTTCTTT.